These 12 T cell receptor beta chains came from one sample sequenced in a study of tumor-infiltrating lymphocytes in primary liver carcinoma. The source of the blood RNA was unsorted whole blood, and germline DNA was extracted as well. Using a constant-region primer together with ProtoScript II reverse transcriptase, TCR beta cDNA was made from about 490 ng of total RNA. Slightly modified ARM-PCR served as the procedure for the TCR beta libraries. These libraries came from three rounds of nested multiplex PCR. The first two PCR rounds used TRBV1-TRBV30 forward primers with a C-beta reverse primer, 9 to 11 cycles each. TCRdb re-called the multiplex PCR reads through MiXCR, storing one row per CDR3 protein. The sample includes 310,000 or so distinct CDR3 sequences, approximately 54% of them seen just once. The sequenced sample consisted of peripheral blood. These receptors all stem from a woman aged 25-40 years with primary liver carcinoma and hepatitis B virus infection.

This clonotype was counted between two and nine times. This CDR3 is CASSLGGHSPYEQYF. CDR3 nucleotide sequence: TGCGCCAGCAGCTTAGGCGGGCACTCACCCTACGAGCAGTACTTC. V and J are TRBV4-1 and TRBJ2-7; possibly TRBD2 for D (5 bases). CDR3 length: 15 residues. Trimming took off 5 bases at V and 2 bases at J, with 16 bases between the two ends. From germline, CDR1 is MGHRA and CDR2 YSYEKL.

The J gene is TRBJ2-3, the V gene TRBV5-1; D might be TRBD1 (6 bases). Germline V gene data show CDR1 as SGHRS and CDR2 as YFSETQ. The V and J ends lost 4 bases and 3 bases respectively, with 9 bases between them. The CDR3 is 13 amino acids. CDR3 region: CASSTQGTDTQYF. The CDR3 DNA is TGCGCCAGCAGCACACAGGGAACAGATACGCAGTATTTT.

This clonotype was seen only a few times. This chain joins TRBV14 and TRBJ2-7, with 10 nucleotides matching TRBD2. CDR3 length equals 15 residues. With 2 bases clipped from V and 7 bases from J, the junction kept 8 bases outside the gene matches. CDR1 SGHDN and CDR2 FVKESK come from the germline V gene. This CDR3 is CASSQTGLALWEQYF. The CDR3 DNA reads as TGTGCCAGCAGCCAAACGGGACTAGCGCTCTGGGAGCAGTACTTC.

DNA of the CDR3: TGTGCCTGGAGGGTACAGGTCCTCGAAGCTTTCTTT. This sequence encodes CAWRVQVLEAFF. V usage is TRBV30 and J usage is TRBJ1-1; weak D call: TRBD1 (5 bases). The germline V gene has CDR1 GTSNPN and CDR2 SVGIG (reference sequence). Between the trimmed V and J ends, which lost 3 bases and 8 bases, there was a span of 13 bases. CDR3 length: 12 amino acids.

Note on this clonotype: This may arise from a read error, as a much more abundant clone is one base away. V usage is TRBV6-6 and J usage is TRBJ2-7; 8 bases fit TRBD2. The length of the CDR3 is 14 residues. Germline values: CDR1 MNHNY, CDR2 SVGAGI (reference sequence). V shed 7 bases, J shed 6 bases, and the junction held 11 bases outside the gene matches. CDR3: CASTMGLGKGEQYF. DNA of the CDR3: TGTGCCAGCACCATGGGACTAGGGAAAGGCGAGCAGTACTTC.

This clonotype was counted a few times. A much larger clone differs by one base, so this may be a read error. The chain carries TRBV4-2 and TRBJ2-7; D not resolved. The CDR3 sequence is 12 residues long. Germline values: CDR1 LGHNA, CDR2 YNFKEQ. The CDR3 DNA reads TGTGCCAGCAACCAAGAGGTGCGGAAGCAGTACTTC. This codes for CASNQEVRKQYF.

Of note for this clonotype: At one end the junction does not follow the germline gene, possibly because of a read error. CDR3 residues: CASNLDPNTEAFF. For the CDR3, the DNA is TGTGCCAGCAACTTAGATCCGAACACTGAAGCATTCTTT. The V and J genes are TRBV11-2 and TRBJ1-1; no reliable D call. The CDR3 consists of 13 residues. Germline CDR1 SGHAT, CDR2 FQNNGV.

Ten or more counts support this clonotype. The chain couples TRBV11-3 to TRBJ2-1; 10 bases agree with TRBD2. J lost 10 bases, V lost 2 bases, and 11 bases had no gene match. This CDR3 has 16 residues. The V gene's germline CDR1 is SGHNT and CDR2 YENEEA. The DNA for the CDR3 is TGTGCCAGCAGCTTAAGGGCGGGAGCGGGAGGGGTGGAGCAGTTCTTC. This translates into CASSLRAGAGGVEQFF.

Of note for this clonotype: A much larger clonotype is one base distant, so this may be a read error. This rearrangement joins TRBV4-3 to TRBJ2-3; 12 bases match TRBD2. Per germline, CDR1 LGHNA and CDR2 YSLEER. This CDR3 comprises 20 residues. The CDR3 region has the DNA TGCGCCAGCAGACAAGAGTGGCTCGGACTAGCGGGGCTCCGCACAGATACGCAGTATTTT. Protein product: CASRQEWLGLAGLRTDTQYF.

Points on this clonotype: A much larger clone differs from this one at a single base, so this may be a read error. The chain carries TRBV6-5 and TRBJ2-7; TRBD2 is a possible D gene (5 bases). Per germline, CDR1 MNHEY and CDR2 SVGAGI. The CDR3 is made up of 11 amino acids. CDR3 nucleotide sequence: TGTGCCAGCAGTTCGCTGTGGGAGCAGAACTTC. Translated, it gives CASSSLWEQNF.

The chain uses TRBV6-2 or TRBV6-3 and TRBJ2-7; D not resolved. This CDR3 is built from 13 residues. Germline V gene lookup returns CDR1 MNHEY and CDR2 SVGEGT. Trimming took 2 bases from V and 6 from J, leaving 11 bases between them. Written as DNA, the CDR3 is TGTGCCAGCAGTTACCCGCCCTGGGGCGAGCAGTACTTC. It codes for CASSYPPWGEQYF.

Notes on this clonotype: A much larger clone lies one base from this, so it may be a read error. The conserved phenylalanine or tryptophan normally closing the CDR3 is absent here, so this likely arose from a read error. The V gene is TRBV6-2 or TRBV6-3, the J gene TRBJ2-1; 9 positions match TRBD2. This CDR3 region has 16 residues. Per the germline V gene, CDR1 is MNHEY and CDR2 is SVGEGT. J lost 7 bases, V lost 5 bases, and 12 bases had no gene match. CDR3 region: CASSPPGLAGRNEQFY. CDR3 in DNA: TGTGCCAGCAGTCCACCAGGGCTAGCGGGACGAAATGAGCAGTTCTAC.